This T cell receptor beta chain was sequenced in a study of technical replicates of blood from several donors. This CDR3 contains 15 residues. The V segment lost 6 bases and the J segment 2 bases; nucleotides outside the gene matches: 7. The V gene's germline CDR1 is SGHTA and CDR2 FQGNSA. Clones were read by immunoSEQ multiplex PCR, and TCRdb kept only the in-frame ones, dropping some. The sample lists more than 65,000 clones, 91% occurring once. The specimen sequenced was T cells isolated from PBMCs. The TCR sequence derives from a human donor in good health. Some clones in this sample may be carry-over from other donors' samples. The genes are TRBV7-2 and TRBJ2-1, with 7 bases lining up with TRBD2. CDR3 bases: TGTGCCAGCAGGCGTCCCGGGACTACCTACAATGAGCAGTTCTTC. This gives the protein CASRRPGTTYNEQFF.